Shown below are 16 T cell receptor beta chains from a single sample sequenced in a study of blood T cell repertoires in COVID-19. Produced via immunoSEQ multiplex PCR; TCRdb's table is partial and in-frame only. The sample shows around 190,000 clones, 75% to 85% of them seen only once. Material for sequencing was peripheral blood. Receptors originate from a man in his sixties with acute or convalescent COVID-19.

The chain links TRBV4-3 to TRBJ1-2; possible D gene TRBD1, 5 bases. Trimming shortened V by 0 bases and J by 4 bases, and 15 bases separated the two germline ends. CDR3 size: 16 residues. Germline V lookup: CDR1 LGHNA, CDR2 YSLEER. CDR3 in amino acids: CASSQDPAGKGYGYTF. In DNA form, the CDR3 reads TGCGCCAGCAGCCAAGATCCGGCAGGGAAGGGCTATGGCTACACCTTC.

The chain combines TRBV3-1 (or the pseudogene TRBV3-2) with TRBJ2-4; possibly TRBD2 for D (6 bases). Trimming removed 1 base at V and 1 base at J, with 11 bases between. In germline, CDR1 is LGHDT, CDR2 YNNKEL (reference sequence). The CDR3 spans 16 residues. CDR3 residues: CASSQASGVAKNIQYF. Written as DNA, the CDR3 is TGTGCCAGCAGCCAAGCATCGGGAGTGGCCAAAAACATTCAGTACTTC.

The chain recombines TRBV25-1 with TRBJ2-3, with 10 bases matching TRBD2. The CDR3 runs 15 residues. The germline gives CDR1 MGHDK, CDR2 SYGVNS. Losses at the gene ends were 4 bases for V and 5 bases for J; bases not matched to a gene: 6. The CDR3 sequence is CASSVAGGTLDTQYF. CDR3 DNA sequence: TGTGCCAGCAGTGTAGCGGGAGGTACCTTAGATACGCAGTATTTT. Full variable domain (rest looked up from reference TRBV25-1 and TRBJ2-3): EADIYQTPRYLVIGTGKKITLECSQTMGHDKMYWYQQDPGMELHLIHYSYGVNSTEKGDLSSESTVSRIRTEHFPLTLESARPSHTSQYLCASSVAGGTLDTQYFGPGTRLTVL.

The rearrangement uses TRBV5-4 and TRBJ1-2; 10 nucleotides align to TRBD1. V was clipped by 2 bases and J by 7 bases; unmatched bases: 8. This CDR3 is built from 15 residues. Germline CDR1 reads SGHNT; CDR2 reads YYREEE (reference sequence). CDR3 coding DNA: TGTGCCAGCAGCTTACAAGGGACAGGGGTAGTTGGCTACACCTTC. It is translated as CASSLQGTGVVGYTF.

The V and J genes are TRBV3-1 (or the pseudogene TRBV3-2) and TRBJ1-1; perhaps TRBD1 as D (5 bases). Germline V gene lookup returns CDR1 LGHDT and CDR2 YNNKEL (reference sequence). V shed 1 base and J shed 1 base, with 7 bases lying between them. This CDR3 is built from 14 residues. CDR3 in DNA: TGTGCCAGCAGCCAAGCCGACAGGAACACTGAAGCTTTCTTT. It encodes CASSQADRNTEAFF.

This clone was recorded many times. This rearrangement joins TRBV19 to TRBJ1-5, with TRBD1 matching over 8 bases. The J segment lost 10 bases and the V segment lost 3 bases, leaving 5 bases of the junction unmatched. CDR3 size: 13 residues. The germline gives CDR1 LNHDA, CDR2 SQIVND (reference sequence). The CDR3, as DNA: TGTGCCAGTAGTATGGGATCAGGGGGCCCCCAGCATTTT. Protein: CASSMGSGGPQHF.

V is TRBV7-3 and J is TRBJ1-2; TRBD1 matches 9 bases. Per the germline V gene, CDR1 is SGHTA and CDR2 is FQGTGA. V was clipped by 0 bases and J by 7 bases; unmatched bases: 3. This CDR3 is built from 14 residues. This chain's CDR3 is CASSLTGGQGGYTF. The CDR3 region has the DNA TGTGCCAGCAGCTTAACAGGGGGACAGGGTGGCTACACCTTC. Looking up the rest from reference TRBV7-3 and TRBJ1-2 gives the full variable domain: GAGVSQTPSNKVTEKGKYVELRCDPISGHTALYWYRQSLGQGPEFLIYFQGTGAADDSGLPNDRFFAVRPEGSVSTLKIQRTERGDSAVYLCASSLTGGQGGYTFGSGTRLTVV.

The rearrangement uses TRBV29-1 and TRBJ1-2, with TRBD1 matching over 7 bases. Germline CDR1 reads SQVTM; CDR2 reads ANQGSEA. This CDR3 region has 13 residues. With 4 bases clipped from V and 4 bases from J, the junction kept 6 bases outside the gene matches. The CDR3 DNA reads TGCAGCGTTGGCACAGGGGTAGGCTATGGCTACACCTTC. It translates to CSVGTGVGYGYTF. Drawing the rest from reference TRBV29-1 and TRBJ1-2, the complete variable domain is SAVISQKPSRDICQRGTSLTIQCQVDSQVTMMFWYRQQPGQSLTLIATANQGSEATYESGFVIDKFPISRPNLTFSTLTVSNMSPEDSSIYLCSVGTGVGYGYTFGSGTRLTVV.

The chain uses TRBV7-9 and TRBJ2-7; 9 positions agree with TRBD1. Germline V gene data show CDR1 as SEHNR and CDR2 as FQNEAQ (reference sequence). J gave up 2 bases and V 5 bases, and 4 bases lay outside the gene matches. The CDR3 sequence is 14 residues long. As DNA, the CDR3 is TGTGCCAGCAGCGGATGGGACAGGGCCTACGAGCAGTACTTC. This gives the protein CASSGWDRAYEQYF.

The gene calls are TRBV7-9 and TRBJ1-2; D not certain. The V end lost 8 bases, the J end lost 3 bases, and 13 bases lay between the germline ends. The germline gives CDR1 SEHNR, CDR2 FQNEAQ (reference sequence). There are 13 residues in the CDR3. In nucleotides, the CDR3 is TGTGCCAGCCGAGGGAAGGCGGACTATGGCTACACCTTC. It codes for CASRGKADYGYTF.

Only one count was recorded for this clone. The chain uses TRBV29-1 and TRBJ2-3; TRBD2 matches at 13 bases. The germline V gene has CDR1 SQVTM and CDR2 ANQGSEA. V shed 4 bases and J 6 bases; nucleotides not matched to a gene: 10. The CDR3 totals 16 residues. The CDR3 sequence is CSVAPTSGRARDTQYF. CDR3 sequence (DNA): TGCAGCGTTGCCCCAACTAGCGGGAGGGCCCGGGATACGCAGTATTTT.

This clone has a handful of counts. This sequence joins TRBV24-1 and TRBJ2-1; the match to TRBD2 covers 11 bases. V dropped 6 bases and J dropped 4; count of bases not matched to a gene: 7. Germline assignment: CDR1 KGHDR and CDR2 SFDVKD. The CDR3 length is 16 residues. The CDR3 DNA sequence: TGTGCCACCAGTAAAGGAACTAGCGGGAGTTACAATGAGCAGTTCTTC. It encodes CATSKGTSGSYNEQFF.

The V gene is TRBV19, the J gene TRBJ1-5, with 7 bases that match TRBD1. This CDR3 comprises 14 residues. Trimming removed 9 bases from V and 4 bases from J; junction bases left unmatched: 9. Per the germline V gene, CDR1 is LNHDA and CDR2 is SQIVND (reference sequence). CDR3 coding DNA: TGTGCCAGCCACCTACGGGACAGAAATCAGCCCCAGCATTTT. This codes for CASHLRDRNQPQHF.

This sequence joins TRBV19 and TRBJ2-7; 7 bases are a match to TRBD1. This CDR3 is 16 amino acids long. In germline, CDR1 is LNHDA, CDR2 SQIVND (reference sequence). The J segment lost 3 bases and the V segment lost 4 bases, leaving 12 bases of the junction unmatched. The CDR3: CASSTVTGAGVYEQYF. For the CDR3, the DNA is TGTGCCAGTAGTACCGTTACAGGGGCTGGGGTCTACGAGCAGTACTTC. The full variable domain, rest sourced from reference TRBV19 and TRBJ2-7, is DGGITQSPKYLFRKEGQNVTLSCEQNLNHDAMYWYRQDPGQGLRLIYYSQIVNDFQKGDIAEGYSVSREKKESFPLTVTSAQKNPTAFYLCASSTVTGAGVYEQYFGPGTRLTVT.

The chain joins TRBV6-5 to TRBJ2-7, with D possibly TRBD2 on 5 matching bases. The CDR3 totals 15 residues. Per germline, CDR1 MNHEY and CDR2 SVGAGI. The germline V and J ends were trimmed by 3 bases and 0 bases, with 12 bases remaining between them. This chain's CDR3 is CASSYGLFDSYEQYF. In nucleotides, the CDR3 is TGTGCCAGCAGTTATGGACTCTTTGACTCCTACGAGCAGTACTTC.

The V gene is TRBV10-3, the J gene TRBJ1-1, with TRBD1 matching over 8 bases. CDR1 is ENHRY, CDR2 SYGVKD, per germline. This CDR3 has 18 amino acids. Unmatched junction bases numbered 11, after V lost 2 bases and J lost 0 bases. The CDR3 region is CAISERQGAGEVNTEAFF. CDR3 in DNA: TGTGCCATCAGTGAGCGGCAGGGGGCCGGGGAAGTGAACACTGAAGCTTTCTTT.